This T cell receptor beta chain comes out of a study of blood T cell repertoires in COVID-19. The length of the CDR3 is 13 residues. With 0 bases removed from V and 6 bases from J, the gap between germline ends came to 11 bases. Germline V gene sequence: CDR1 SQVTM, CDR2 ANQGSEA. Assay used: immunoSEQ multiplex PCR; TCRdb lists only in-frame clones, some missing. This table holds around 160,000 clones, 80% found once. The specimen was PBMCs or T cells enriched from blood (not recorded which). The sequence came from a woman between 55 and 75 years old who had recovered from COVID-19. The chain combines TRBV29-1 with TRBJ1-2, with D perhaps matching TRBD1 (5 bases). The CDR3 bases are TGCAGCGTTGAAGATTCGGCCAGGGATGGCTACACCTTC. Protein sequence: CSVEDSARDGYTF.